Detailed here is one TCR beta chain. Its antigen is unidentified. The sample is drawn from a study of T cell responses to AZD1222 COVID-19 vaccine. Germline V gene lookup returns CDR1 SGHRS and CDR2 YFSETQ. The CDR3 is made up of 15 amino acids. With 1 base removed from V and 1 base from J, the gap between germline ends came to 8 bases. Generated by immunoSEQ multiplex PCR, the TCRdb table keeps only in-frame clones and is missing some. This table holds fewer than 70,000 clones, over 85% found once. Study-level findings and limits: White British donors predominated, females outnumbered males, and clonal diversity was possibly underestimated. Seropositive at baseline were only a handful of AZD1222 recipients.

The genes are TRBV5-1 and TRBJ2-2, with D possibly TRBD1 on 6 matching bases. This material consisted of peripheral blood, taken on day 0 of AZD1222 vaccination. The sequence was obtained from an adult in good health. The CDR3 DNA reads TGCGCCAGCAGCTTGCAGGGACAGAACACCGGGGAGCTGTTTTTT. Its translation: CASSLQGQNTGELFF. Filled out from reference TRBV5-1 and TRBJ2-2, the complete variable domain reads KAGVTQTPRYLIKTRGQQVTLSCSPISGHRSVSWYQQTPGQGLQFLFEYFSETQRNKGNFPGRFSGRQFSNSRSEMNVSTLELGDSALYLCASSLQGQNTGELFFGEGSRLTVL.